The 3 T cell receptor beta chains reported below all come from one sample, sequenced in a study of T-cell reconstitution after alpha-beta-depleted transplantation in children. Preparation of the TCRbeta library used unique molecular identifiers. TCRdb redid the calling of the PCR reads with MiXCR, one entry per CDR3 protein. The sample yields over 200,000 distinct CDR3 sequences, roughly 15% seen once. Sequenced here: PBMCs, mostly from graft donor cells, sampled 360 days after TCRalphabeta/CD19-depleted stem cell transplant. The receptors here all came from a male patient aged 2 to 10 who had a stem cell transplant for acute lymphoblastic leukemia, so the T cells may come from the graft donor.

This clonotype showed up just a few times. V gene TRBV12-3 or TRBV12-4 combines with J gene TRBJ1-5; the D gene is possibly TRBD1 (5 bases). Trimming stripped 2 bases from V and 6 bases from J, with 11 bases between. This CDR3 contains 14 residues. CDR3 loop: CASSLSGRGQPQHF. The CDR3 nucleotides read TGTGCCAGCAGTTTATCGGGGCGCGGTCAGCCCCAGCATTTT.

The DNA for the CDR3 is TGTGCCAGCGTCAAACAGGGAGTGAGTGAAAAACTGTTTTTT. It is translated as CASVKQGVSEKLFF. J is TRBJ1-4 and V is TRBV12-3 or TRBV12-4; D is perhaps TRBD1 (6 bases). The CDR3 totals 14 residues. Trimming removed 8 bases from V and 7 bases from J, with 17 bases in between.

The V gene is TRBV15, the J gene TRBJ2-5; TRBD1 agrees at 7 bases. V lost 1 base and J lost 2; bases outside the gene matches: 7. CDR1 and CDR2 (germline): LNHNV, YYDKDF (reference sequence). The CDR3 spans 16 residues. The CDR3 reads CATSRGWRQGQETQYF. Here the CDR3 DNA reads TGTGCCACCAGCAGAGGATGGAGACAGGGACAAGAGACCCAGTACTTC.